These 27 T cell receptor beta chains came from one sample sequenced in a study of cytotoxic CD8 clonotypes in ibrutinib-treated CLL. The data were produced by immunoSEQ multiplex PCR, yet TCRdb's version contains in-frame clones alone and is incomplete. Of approximately 92,000 clones listed, around 77% are singletons. The specimen was PBMCs, collected after 24 months of ibrutinib treatment. Receptors originate from a human donor with chronic lymphocytic leukemia.

Comments on this clone: Just one base apart from a much larger clone, this may be a read error. The rearrangement links TRBV6-6 to TRBJ2-7; 7 bases align to TRBD2. Germline CDR1 is MNHNY and CDR2 is SVGAGI (reference sequence). The V segment lost 2 bases and the J segment 0 bases; nucleotides outside the gene matches: 1. The CDR3 is 14 amino acids. CDR3 residues: CASSYGGGSYEQYF. The CDR3 region has the DNA TGTGCCAGCAGTTACGGGGGGGGCTCCTACGAGCAGTACTTC.

The chain is built from TRBV10-2 and TRBJ1-1; no definite D call. The length of the CDR3 is 13 residues. Germline values: CDR1 WSHSY, CDR2 SAAADI. V shed 0 bases and J shed 9 bases, with 11 bases lying between them. The CDR3 here is CASSESKGKKAFF. The CDR3 DNA follows: TGCGCCAGCAGTGAGTCGAAAGGGAAGAAAGCTTTCTTT.

V gene TRBV7-2 combines with J gene TRBJ1-5; perhaps TRBD1 as D (6 bases). Germline V gives CDR1 SGHTA, CDR2 FQGNSA. V lost 1 base, J lost 6 bases, and 16 bases lay in between. CDR3 length equals 16 residues. CDR3 DNA: TGTGCCAGCAGCTTAGTCACAGGGCAGGTTAGTCAGCCCCAGCATTTT. This codes for CASSLVTGQVSQPQHF.

The rearrangement links TRBV14 to TRBJ1-4; weak D call: TRBD1 (6 bases). This CDR3 region has 15 residues. Germline V CDR1 and CDR2: SGHDN, FVKESK. Trimming left V 5 bases short and J 7 bases short, with 17 bases between. DNA of the CDR3: TGTGCCAGCAGCAAGGGGGGACGAGGACCTGAAAAACTGTTTTTT. It translates to CASSKGGRGPEKLFF.

The rearrangement uses TRBV2 and TRBJ2-3; D perhaps matches TRBD1 (6 bases). The V gene's germline CDR1 is SNHLY and CDR2 FYNNEI. Trimming stripped 6 bases from V and 2 bases from J, with 15 bases between. CDR3 size: 15 residues. The CDR3 reads CASSPTGTITDTQYF. CDR3 bases: TGTGCCAGCAGCCCTACAGGGACCATCACAGATACGCAGTATTTT.

The CDR3 sequence: CASGLGEGRTEAFF. CDR3 sequence (DNA): TGTGCTAGTGGTCTAGGGGAGGGTAGAACTGAAGCTTTCTTT. This chain links TRBV12-5 with TRBJ1-1, with a possible D match to TRBD1 (5 bases). This CDR3 has 14 amino acids. V was pared by 5 bases and J by 5 bases, with 15 bases between. Germline loops: CDR1 LGHNT, CDR2 FRNRAP. The whole variable domain, filled in from reference TRBV12-5 and TRBJ1-1, reads DARVTQTPRHKVTEMGQEVTMRCQPILGHNTVFWYRQTMMQGLELLAYFRNRAPLDDSGMPKDRFSAEMPDATLATLKIQPSEPRDSAVYFCASGLGEGRTEAFFGQGTRLTVV.

This clone occurred once. The V gene is TRBV7-9, the J gene TRBJ2-7, with 9 bases fitting TRBD1. CDR1 is SEHNR, CDR2 FQNEAQ, per germline (reference sequence). The CDR3 spans 15 residues. Trimming took 6 bases from V and 2 from J; bases not matched to a gene: 8. The CDR3, as DNA: TGTGCCAGCAGTTTCTCGGGACAGGGACCCTACGAGCAGTACTTC. It is translated as CASSFSGQGPYEQYF.

This chain uses TRBV7-6 with TRBJ2-3; 8 nucleotides line up with TRBD1. J gave up 2 bases and V 2 bases, and 3 bases lay outside the gene matches. Looked up from germline, CDR1 is SGHVS and CDR2 is FNYEAQ. The CDR3 sequence is 15 residues long. The CDR3 is CASSLQGAPTDTQYF. The DNA of the CDR3 is TGTGCCAGCAGCTTACAGGGGGCGCCCACAGATACGCAGTATTTT.

This chain links TRBV29-1 with TRBJ2-2, with D unresolved. The V gene lost 3 bases and the J gene lost 7 bases, with 12 bases spanning the gap. Germline assignment: CDR1 SQVTM and CDR2 ANQGSEA. This CDR3 is 13 amino acids long. CDR3 sequence reads: CSVEASSGGELFF. The CDR3 bases are TGCAGCGTTGAGGCATCATCGGGCGGGGAGCTGTTTTTT.

Note on this clone: In this CDR3 the conserved last residue, phenylalanine or tryptophan, is missing, so a read error is likely. The chain combines TRBV7-8 with TRBJ1-2, with a tentative D call TRBD1 (5 bases). This CDR3 has 14 residues. V shed 1 base and J shed 7 bases, with 13 bases lying between them. Germline V gene data show CDR1 as SGHVS and CDR2 as FQNEAQ. In DNA, the CDR3 is TGTGCCAGCAGCTTAGTGGTGGGGGAGGGTGGCTACACCCTC. Translating it yields CASSLVVGEGGYTL.

J is TRBJ1-1 and V is TRBV7-2; TRBD1 might be the D (5 bases). CDR1 and CDR2 (germline): SGHTA, FQGNSA. The CDR3 is 16 residues long. Trimming shortened V by 2 bases and J by 0 bases, and 13 bases separated the two germline ends. CDR3 amino acids: CASSLLPQGMNTEAFF. DNA for the CDR3: TGTGCCAGCAGCTTACTCCCTCAGGGAATGAACACTGAAGCTTTCTTT.

V usage is TRBV15 and J usage is TRBJ1-2; D is unresolved. The CDR3 runs 13 residues. In germline, CDR1 is LNHNV, CDR2 YYDKDF (reference sequence). Trimming shortened V by 1 base and J by 8 bases, and 11 bases separated the two germline ends. The CDR3 DNA sequence: TGTGCCACCAGCAGAGGCTCCTCTGGGGGCTACACCTTC. Translating it yields CATSRGSSGGYTF.

Only one count was recorded for this clone. This rearrangement joins TRBV5-1 to TRBJ2-5; the D is unclear. Germline-derived CDR1 and CDR2 are SGHRS and YFSETQ. The CDR3 sequence is 12 residues long. Trimming took 1 base from V and 1 from J, leaving 2 bases between them. Here the CDR3 DNA reads TGCGCCAGCAGCTTGAGCCAAGAGACCCAGTACTTC. Protein: CASSLSQETQYF.

This clone occurred once. V is TRBV2 and J is TRBJ2-6, with a weak D call TRBD1 (7 bases). The V end lost 7 bases, the J end lost 7 bases, and 17 bases lay between the germline ends. Germline CDR1 is SNHLY and CDR2 is FYNNEI. The CDR3 has 15 residues. CDR3 coding DNA: TGTGCCAGCATGTACACAGGGGCGGGAGCCAACGTCCTGACTTTC. It specifies CASMYTGAGANVLTF.

The chain carries TRBV28 and TRBJ2-7; D ambiguous. Trimming cost V 6 bases and J 2 bases, with 11 bases left between them. The CDR3 is 13 amino acids. Germline CDR1 is MDHEN and CDR2 is SYDVKM. As DNA, the CDR3 is TGTGCCAGCAGCCTCGTGGGGACCTACGAGCAGTACTTC. This translates into CASSLVGTYEQYF.

The rearrangement uses TRBV9 and TRBJ1-2, with TRBD1 matching 7 bases. The CDR3 is 14 residues long. Losses at the gene ends were 0 bases for V and 9 bases for J; bases not matched to a gene: 8. The germline gives CDR1 SGDLS, CDR2 YYNGEE. CDR3 bases: TGTGCCAGCAGCGTAGATGACAGGGTGAGAAGCTACACCTTC. The encoded protein is CASSVDDRVRSYTF.

In its sample, this clone was seen a few times. V and J are TRBV30 and TRBJ1-3; maybe TRBD1 (6 bases). V lost 3 bases to trimming and J lost 2 bases, with 11 bases between them. This CDR3 is 14 amino acids long. Germline V gives CDR1 GTSNPN, CDR2 SVGIG (reference sequence). CDR3 amino acids: CAWRSGVTGNTIYF. The CDR3 DNA sequence: TGTGCCTGGAGATCAGGGGTTACTGGAAACACCATATATTTT.

The V gene is TRBV6-6, the J gene TRBJ2-7, with 7 bases lining up with TRBD1. The CDR3 runs 14 residues. Germline CDR1 MNHNY, CDR2 SVGAGI (reference sequence). The ends lost 7 bases at V and 5 bases at J; junction bases unmatched: 11. CDR3 nucleotide sequence: TGTGCCAGCAAGATGTTTGACAGGGTCGACGAGCAGTACTTC. It codes for CASKMFDRVDEQYF.

V and J are TRBV1 and TRBJ2-7. TRBV1 is reported as a pseudogene. The CDR3 is 16 amino acids. This chain's CDR3 is CTSSQVQLRSSYEQYF. The CDR3 DNA reads TGCACCAGCAGCCAAGTCCAGCTCAGGAGCTCCTACGAGCAGTACTTC.

The gene calls are TRBV9 and TRBJ2-6; 8 bases are shared with TRBD2. J lost 1 base, V lost 0 bases, and 6 bases had no gene match. Germline CDR1 reads SGDLS; CDR2 reads YYNGEE. This CDR3 is 18 amino acids long. In nucleotides, the CDR3 is TGTGCCAGCAGCGTAGGGGTAGCGGGAAGATCTGGGGCCAACGTCCTGACTTTC. Its translation: CASSVGVAGRSGANVLTF.

The chain joins TRBV5-1 to TRBJ1-2; 10 bases match TRBD1. Germline trimming cut 5 bases from V and 8 bases from J; bases unmatched to any gene: 9. The germline V gene encodes CDR1 SGHRS and CDR2 YFSETQ. This CDR3 is built from 14 residues. CDR3 in amino acids: CASRPRQGAEGYTF. The DNA of the CDR3 is TGCGCCAGCAGACCCCGACAGGGGGCGGAAGGCTACACCTTC. The full variable domain, with the rest looked up from reference TRBV5-1 and TRBJ1-2, is KAGVTQTPRYLIKTRGQQVTLSCSPISGHRSVSWYQQTPGQGLQFLFEYFSETQRNKGNFPGRFSGRQFSNSRSEMNVSTLELGDSALYLCASRPRQGAEGYTFGSGTRLTVV.

On this clone: The germline gene is not matched at one end of the junction; a read error may be the cause. V usage is TRBV19 and J usage is TRBJ1-1, with 7 nucleotides matching TRBD1. This CDR3 comprises 17 residues. The germline V gene encodes CDR1 LNHDA and CDR2 SQIVND (reference sequence). The CDR3 protein is CASSIVARGHRNSEAFF. The CDR3 DNA reads TGTGCCAGTAGTATAGTAGCTAGGGGGCATCGGAACTCTGAAGCTTTCTTT. Full variable domain (remainder filled in from reference TRBV19 and TRBJ1-1): DGGITQSPKYLFRKEGQNVTLSCEQNLNHDAMYWYRQDPGQGLRLIYYSQIVNDFQKGDIAEGYSVSREKKESFPLTVTSAQKNPTAFYLCASSIVARGHRNSEAFFGQGTRLTVV.

V and J are TRBV6-4 and TRBJ2-7; TRBD2 agrees at 9 bases. This CDR3 spans 16 amino acids. Germline V gene lookup returns CDR1 MRHNA and CDR2 SNTAGT. V gave up 4 bases and J gave up 6 bases; unmatched junction bases: 13. CDR3 coding DNA: TGTGCCAGCAGTGCCGCCCAGGAGCGGGGGGAGTGCGAGCAGTACTTC. This translates into CASSAAQERGECEQYF.

This clone was counted only a few times. This chain connects TRBV18 to TRBJ1-2; D uncertain. CDR3 length: 14 residues. Between the trimmed V and J ends, which lost 1 base and 3 bases, there was a span of 9 bases. CDR1 KGHSH and CDR2 LQKENI come from the germline V gene. CDR3 amino acids: CASSPHPADYGYTF. CDR3 DNA: TGTGCCAGCTCACCACATCCAGCTGACTATGGCTACACCTTC.

CDR3: CASRKPGQGAKNIQYF. The CDR3 DNA reads as TGTGCCAGTAGAAAACCGGGACAGGGAGCCAAAAACATTCAGTACTTC. This sequence joins TRBV19 and TRBJ2-4, with 9 bases lining up with TRBD1. The CDR3 is made up of 16 amino acids. Germline V CDR1 and CDR2: LNHDA, SQIVND (reference sequence). Trimming removed 6 bases from V and 0 bases from J; junction bases left unmatched: 6.

The V call is TRBV7-2, the J call TRBJ1-4, with TRBD1 identical over 7 bases. V shed 7 bases, J shed 0 bases, and the junction held 11 bases outside the gene matches. CDR1 SGHTA and CDR2 FQGNSA come from the germline V gene. The CDR3 totals 17 residues. This chain's CDR3 is CASTEDRRTTTNEKLFF. CDR3 bases: TGTGCCAGCACCGAGGACAGGAGGACTACAACTAATGAAAAACTGTTTTTT.

In DNA, the CDR3 is TGTGCCAGCAGCCAATGGACTCAGGGACGGAGCTCCTACGAGCAGTACTTC. Translated: CASSQWTQGRSSYEQYF. The chain couples TRBV5-4 to TRBJ2-7; D is possibly TRBD1 or TRBD2 (5 bases each). The CDR3 loop spans 17 amino acids. Germline CDR1 reads SGHNT; CDR2 reads YYREEE (reference sequence). The V and J ends lost 4 bases and 0 bases respectively, with 20 bases between them.